The 5 T cell receptor beta chains reported below all come from one sample, sequenced in a study of shared clonotypes between healthy human individuals. Clones were sequenced by immunoSEQ multiplex PCR, and TCRdb holds only the in-frame ones, with some missing. Of roughly 1,000,000 clones in the sample, roughly 74% are singletons; the top ten hold around 0.6%. The sequenced sample was memory CD4+ T cells from PBMCs. As for subset: CD45RA-negative fraction. The receptors come from a man aged 18 to 35 in good health. Some clones in this sample may be carry-over from other donors' samples.

V gene TRBV7-9 combines with J gene TRBJ2-1, with a weak D call TRBD2 (7 bases). Germline lookup yields CDR1 SEHNR and CDR2 FQNEAQ (reference sequence). The CDR3 covers 16 residues. Trimming stripped 3 bases from V and 8 bases from J, with 20 bases between. The CDR3 DNA reads TGTGCCAGCAGCTTTGGGGGGGCCCTACCCTCGGATGAGCAGTTCTTC. It yields the protein CASSFGGALPSDEQFF.

J is TRBJ2-7 and V is TRBV7-9; 11 bases map to TRBD2. The germline gives CDR1 SEHNR, CDR2 FQNEAQ (reference sequence). V trimming: 1 base; J trimming: 4 bases; junction bases outside the gene matches: 12. The CDR3 spans 18 residues. CDR3 sequence reads: CASSLDSGLAGGSYEQYF. CDR3 nucleotide sequence: TGTGCCAGCAGCTTAGACTCTGGTCTAGCGGGAGGTTCGTACGAGCAGTACTTC. The full variable domain, with the rest looked up from reference TRBV7-9 and TRBJ2-7, is DTGVSQNPRHKITKRGQNVTFRCDPISEHNRLYWYRQTLGQGPEFLTYFQNEAQLEKSRLLSDRFSAERPKGSFSTLEIQRTEQGDSAMYLCASSLDSGLAGGSYEQYFGPGTRLTVT.

This clone was counted a few times. The rearrangement links TRBV15 to TRBJ2-7, with TRBD2 matching 9 bases. CDR1 and CDR2 (germline): LNHNV, YYDKDF (reference sequence). V lost 0 bases to trimming and J lost 0 bases; unmatched junction nucleotides: 9. The CDR3 totals 18 residues. The CDR3 sequence is CATSRESSGTPLSYEQYF. The CDR3, as DNA: TGTGCCACCAGCAGAGAGTCTAGCGGGACGCCCCTCTCCTACGAGCAGTACTTC.

The chain carries TRBV19 and TRBJ2-7; D possibly corresponds to TRBD1 (8 bases). CDR1 and CDR2 from the germline V gene are LNHDA and SQIVND (reference sequence). This CDR3 is 15 amino acids long. V was trimmed by 8 bases and J by 3 bases, leaving 20 bases between them. Here the CDR3 reads CASRPRTGRVYEQYF. CDR3 sequence (DNA): TGTGCCAGTCGCCCCCGGACAGGGAGGGTCTACGAGCAGTACTTC.

V and J are TRBV5-4 and TRBJ2-4, with 10 bases identical to TRBD1. The CDR3 has 16 residues. Germline values: CDR1 SGHNT, CDR2 YYREEE (reference sequence). V was clipped by 3 bases and J by 0 bases; unmatched bases: 3. This CDR3 reads CASSWGTGEAKNIQYF. The CDR3 region has the DNA TGTGCCAGCAGCTGGGGGACAGGGGAAGCCAAAAACATTCAGTACTTC. The full variable domain, in which reference TRBV5-4 and TRBJ2-4 provide the parts outside the CDR3, is ETGVTQSPTHLIKTRGQQVTLRCSSQSGHNTVSWYQQALGQGPQFIFQYYREEENGRGNFPPRFSGLQFPNYSSELNVNALELDDSALYLCASSWGTGEAKNIQYFGAGTRLSVL.